The 23 T cell receptor beta chains presented below share a single source sample, sequenced in a study of blood T cells in healthy people across ages. Through a sample-barcoded 5' primer and a J-beta primer mix, a second PCR was run for 7 to 11 cycles. TCRdb analysed the 5' RACE reads with MiXCR anew, one entry per CDR3 protein. The sample yields 1.5 million to 1.8 million distinct CDR3 sequences, about 42% seen once. The sample consisted of blood. These receptors were taken from a young woman in good health.

Many counts were recorded for this clonotype. The CDR3 loop is CASSQDRYNEQYF. DNA of the CDR3: TGTGCCAGCAGCCAAGATCGGTACAATGAGCAGTACTTC. The rearrangement links TRBV14 to TRBJ2-5; no reliable D call. V lost 0 bases, J lost 11 bases, and 13 bases lay in between. Germline CDR1 reads SGHDN; CDR2 reads FVKESK. The CDR3 has 13 residues.

This clonotype was picked up one time. The V and J genes are TRBV7-9 and TRBJ2-1; D is ambiguous. The V and J ends lost 8 bases and 3 bases respectively, with 17 bases between them. The CDR3 spans 15 residues. Germline values: CDR1 SEHNR, CDR2 FQNEAQ (reference sequence). The CDR3 bases are TGTGCCAGCGCCACCTCAGGCTTCCACTACAATGAGCAGTTCTTC. Its translation: CASATSGFHYNEQFF.

This clonotype has just a few counts. The gene calls are TRBV6-6 and TRBJ1-2, with 7 bases fitting TRBD1. Trimming took 0 bases from V and 10 from J; bases not matched to a gene: 8. The germline CDR1 and CDR2 sequences are MNHNY and SVGAGI (reference sequence). This CDR3 has 14 amino acids. Written as DNA, the CDR3 is TGTGCCAGCAGTTACTCGAGTGTAGGGGGCGACTACACCTTC. Encoded protein: CASSYSSVGGDYTF.

The table lists this clonotype with a few counts. The rearrangement links TRBV3-1 to TRBJ2-1; 9 nucleotides match TRBD1. The length of the CDR3 is 15 residues. V shed 2 bases, J shed 7 bases, and the junction held 6 bases outside the gene matches. CDR1 is LGHDT, CDR2 YNNKEL, per germline (reference sequence). The CDR3 DNA is TGTGCCAGCAGCCAACCCGCCGGGACAGGGAATGAGCAGTTCTTC. This sequence encodes CASSQPAGTGNEQFF.

This sequence joins TRBV7-8 and TRBJ2-7; perhaps D is TRBD1 or TRBD2 (5 bases each). The CDR3 length is 11 residues. Germline V gene lookup returns CDR1 SGHVS and CDR2 FQNEAQ. The ends were cut back, 5 bases at V and 7 bases at J, with 9 bases in the middle. In nucleotides, the CDR3 is TGTGCCAGCAGCCCTTGGGGGGAGCAGTACTTC. This translates into CASSPWGEQYF.

This clonotype was detected a few times. The chain combines TRBV28 with TRBJ2-1; 11 bases are shared with TRBD2. The germline gives CDR1 MDHEN, CDR2 SYDVKM. V was clipped by 10 bases and J by 14 bases; unmatched bases: 10. The CDR3 consists of 12 residues. This chain's CDR3 is CATQVLAGEKFF. CDR3 sequence (DNA): TGTGCCACCCAAGTACTAGCGGGAGAAAAGTTCTTC.

V and J are TRBV6-1 and TRBJ1-2, with 7 bases fitting TRBD1. The CDR3 extends over 16 amino acids. The ends lost 4 bases at V and 3 bases at J; junction bases unmatched: 11. Looked up from germline, CDR1 is MNHNS and CDR2 is SASEGT. CDR3 nucleotides: TGTGCCAGCAGTGGATTGGACAGGCGAGTGGACTATGGCTACACCTTC. It encodes CASSGLDRRVDYGYTF.

J is TRBJ2-6 and V is TRBV7-2; unclear D gene. Germline V gene sequence: CDR1 SGHTA, CDR2 FQGNSA. The CDR3 extends over 14 amino acids. Trimming pared 6 bases from V and 0 bases from J, leaving 6 bases between. CDR3 protein: CASRDPSGANVLTF. In DNA, the CDR3 is TGTGCCAGCAGAGATCCCTCTGGGGCCAACGTCCTGACTTTC.

The J gene is TRBJ2-6, the V gene TRBV18; no definite D call. V was trimmed by 1 base and J by 0 bases, leaving 7 bases between them. CDR1 and CDR2 from the germline V gene are KGHSH and LQKENI. This CDR3 comprises 16 residues. The CDR3 sequence: CASSPRQDSGANVLTF. CDR3 coding DNA: TGTGCCAGCTCACCACGTCAGGACTCTGGGGCCAACGTCCTGACTTTC.

The chain carries TRBV10-2 and TRBJ2-5; D gene ambiguous. V was shortened by 2 bases and J by 0 bases, with 10 bases between the two germline ends. Germline CDR1 reads WSHSY; CDR2 reads SAAADI. The CDR3 has 15 residues. CDR3 in DNA: TGCGCCAGCAGTGAGGGGTCCTCCTACCAAGAGACCCAGTACTTC. Protein product: CASSEGSSYQETQYF.

The chain is built from TRBV7-2 and TRBJ2-3, with D perhaps matching TRBD2 (5 bases). The V gene lost 1 base and the J gene lost 14 bases, with 13 bases spanning the gap. The CDR3 consists of 12 residues. CDR1 and CDR2 (germline): SGHTA, FQGNSA. As DNA, the CDR3 is TGTGCCAGCAGCTTAGGTCGGAGGCCCAGGTATTTT. It encodes CASSLGRRPRYF.

This clonotype occurred once. This rearrangement joins TRBV2 to TRBJ1-2, with D possibly TRBD1 on 6 matching bases. Per the germline V gene, CDR1 is SNHLY and CDR2 is FYNNEI. With 8 bases removed from V and 3 bases from J, the gap between germline ends came to 10 bases. This CDR3 region has 12 residues. CDR3: CASWGLYYGYTF. The CDR3, as DNA: TGTGCCAGCTGGGGGCTTTACTATGGCTACACCTTC. The variable domain in full, completed from reference TRBV2 and TRBJ1-2, reads EPEVTQTPSHQVTQMGQEVILRCVPISNHLYFYWYRQILGQKVEFLVSFYNNEISEKSEIFDDQFSVERPDGSNFTLKIRSTKLEDSAMYFCASWGLYYGYTFGSGTRLTVV.

This clonotype showed up just a few times. The chain recombines TRBV6-6 with TRBJ2-7; 8 bases line up with TRBD1. The V gene's germline CDR1 is MNHNY and CDR2 SVGAGI (reference sequence). The V gene end was trimmed by 7 bases and the J gene end by 3 bases; junction bases not matched to a gene: 8. The CDR3 is 14 amino acids. The CDR3 region has the DNA TGTGCCAGCACCCTCGGGACAGGAATCTACGAGCAGTACTTC. Its protein product is CASTLGTGIYEQYF.

The chain uses TRBV27 and TRBJ2-1, with TRBD2 matching 10 bases. Germline CDR1 reads MNHEY; CDR2 reads SMNVEV (reference sequence). J was trimmed by 4 bases and V by 4 bases; bases with no gene match: 10. The CDR3 extends over 17 amino acids. This CDR3 is CASSSRASGSLYNEQFF. The CDR3 DNA reads as TGTGCCAGCAGTTCCCGTGCTAGCGGGAGTTTGTACAATGAGCAGTTCTTC.

This clonotype came up a few times. This chain links TRBV12-3 or TRBV12-4 with TRBJ2-4; maybe TRBD1 (6 bases). The CDR3 totals 14 residues. The V and J ends lost 4 bases and 4 bases respectively, with 11 bases between them. This CDR3 is CASSYRDKKNIQYF. The CDR3 region has the DNA TGTGCCAGCAGTTACCGGGACAAGAAAAACATTCAGTACTTC.

This clonotype was seen a few times. The junction shows a germline mismatch at one end, possibly a read error. The gene calls are TRBV7-7 and TRBJ2-2, with D unresolved. This CDR3 is built from 12 residues. Germline V gene data show CDR1 as SSHAT and CDR2 as FNYEAQ (reference sequence). The CDR3 region is CASSPETGELFF. CDR3 in DNA: TGTGCTAGCAGTCCCGAGACCGGGGAGCTGTTTTTT.

As to this clonotype: An end of the junction differs from the germline gene, which may be a read error. V gene TRBV7-7 combines with J gene TRBJ2-1; perhaps TRBD2 as D (5 bases). From germline, CDR1 is SSHAT and CDR2 FNYEAQ (reference sequence). The CDR3 sequence is 16 residues long. The DNA for the CDR3 is TGTGCTAGCAGCTTTGGTGCCGGAGCGGCCAACAATGAGCAGTTCTTC. This gives the protein CASSFGAGAANNEQFF.

This clonotype has a handful of counts. This chain joins TRBV20-1 and TRBJ2-4; possible D gene TRBD1, 6 bases. The germline gives CDR1 DFQATT, CDR2 SNEGSKA (reference sequence). Trimming removed 5 bases at V and 13 bases at J, with 27 bases between. The CDR3 runs 15 residues. CDR3 DNA: TGCAGTGCTCTCAAAACAGGGTGGGCGGCTGGGGAGCAGTACTTC. It yields the protein CSALKTGWAAGEQYF.

In regard to this clonotype: The CDR3 end shows no conserved phenylalanine or tryptophan, and so a read error is likely. The rearrangement uses TRBV24-1 and TRBJ2-1, with D possibly TRBD2 on 5 matching bases. Germline loops: CDR1 KGHDR, CDR2 SFDVKD. Trimming shortened V by 9 bases and J by 10 bases, and 18 bases separated the two germline ends. The CDR3 sequence is 13 residues long. CDR3 coding DNA: TGTGCCACCGGAGGACGTACGACCTACGAGCAGTTCTAC. It yields the protein CATGGRTTYEQFY.

This clonotype has at least ten counts. The chain links TRBV12-3 or TRBV12-4 to TRBJ2-1, with D perhaps matching TRBD1 (6 bases). The DNA matches TRBJ2-7 better at its end, which makes the J call doubtful. This CDR3 contains 14 residues. The CDR3: CASSLGASYNEQYF. The CDR3 region has the DNA TGTGCCAGCAGCTTGGGGGCGTCCTACAATGAGCAGTACTTC.

The chain employs TRBV6-5 and TRBJ2-4; maybe TRBD2 (6 bases). CDR3 size: 15 residues. The germline gives CDR1 MNHEY, CDR2 SVGAGI. The V end lost 0 bases, the J end lost 5 bases, and 11 bases lay between the germline ends. The CDR3 coding sequence is TGTGCCAGCAGTTACTCGGAGGGTTCCCAAAACATTCAGTACTTC. Protein product: CASSYSEGSQNIQYF.

Details on this clonotype: A much bigger clone sits one base away, suggesting this may be a read error. As DNA, the CDR3 is TGTGCCAGCAGCTTAAATCAGAGGGATACTCAGTACTTC. Its protein product is CASSLNQRDTQYF. The V call is TRBV7-3, the J call TRBJ2-5, with D possibly TRBD2 on 5 matching bases. Trimming removed 1 base from V and 11 bases from J, with 14 bases in between. Germline CDR1 is SGHTA and CDR2 is FQGTGA. The CDR3 length is 13 residues. Together with reference TRBV7-3 and TRBJ2-5, the CDR3 gives the full variable domain: GAGVSQTPSNKVTEKGKYVELRCDPISGHTALYWYRQSLGQGPEFLIYFQGTGAADDSGLPNDRFFAVRPEGSVSTLKIQRTERGDSAVYLCASSLNQRDTQYFGPGTRLLVL.

The gene calls are TRBV7-9 and TRBJ1-4; 8 nucleotides line up with TRBD1. The V gene end was trimmed by 3 bases and the J gene end by 5 bases; junction bases not matched to a gene: 5. CDR3 length equals 15 residues. CDR1 is SEHNR, CDR2 FQNEAQ, per germline (reference sequence). In DNA, the CDR3 is TGTGCCAGCAGCTTCACGGACAGGGTGAATGAAAAACTGTTTTTT. Translating gives CASSFTDRVNEKLFF.